Listed below are T cell receptor beta chains from one sample, sequenced in a study of radiation and T cells in renal cell carcinoma. Method: immunoSEQ multiplex PCR; TCRdb's copy keeps in-frame clones and lacks some. Among around 140,000 clones listed, roughly 90% were seen once. Sequencing was performed on blood, taken from a patient whose treatment included radiotherapy and nephrectomy. The receptors derive from a woman aged 45-60 years with renal cell carcinoma. CDR3s leave out the opening cysteine and the closing phenylalanine or tryptophan. The order of the fields is V gene, clone size, J gene, CDR3 protein. Clone size appears in some rows only: once, few, many, or a class for an expanded clone.

TRBV5-3	few	TRBJ1-5	ARSFHRTNQPQH
TRBV7-6	NA	TRBJ1-1	ASSHGGTFANTEAF
TRBV19	once	TRBJ2-5	ASSAWTSGRKETQY
TRBV28	NA	TRBJ2-7	ASRGASGAKAPYEQY
TRBV13	NA	TRBJ2-1	ASSLGDSYNEQF
TRBV5-4	NA	TRBJ2-4	ASSSKSNSKNIQY
TRBV28	NA	TRBJ1-5	ASSPEGLFQPQH
TRBV14	NA	TRBJ1-2	ASSQDWGYSGYT
TRBV7-9	NA	TRBJ2-7	ASSLGGLVGEQY
TRBV19	NA	TRBJ2-1	ASSLVDNEQF
TRBV14	NA	TRBJ2-1	ASSRRGSYNEQF
TRBV4-1	NA	TRBJ1-2	ASSQAAGAGANYGYT
TRBV7-3	once	TRBJ2-5	ASSPRREETQY
TRBV28	NA	TRBJ2-5	ASSLMRREVPGAQY
TRBV7-2	NA	TRBJ2-7	ASSLGDSLSYEQY
TRBV30	NA	TRBJ1-2	AWSHRGQDGYT
TRBV11-2	NA	TRBJ1-4	ASSLEGGGRGEKLF
TRBV5-4	NA	TRBJ2-1	ASSLGSSYNEQF
TRBV7-9	NA	TRBJ1-6	ASSPHRDLGSPLH
TRBV29-1	NA	TRBJ1-1	SVEVSFEAF
TRBV19	NA	TRBJ1-1	ASTYRDGEAF
TRBV6-6	NA	TRBJ1-3	ASSQTASSGNTIY
TRBV6-5	NA	TRBJ1-1	ASSYYGEGTEAF
TRBV18	NA	TRBJ2-7	ASSPNRERAEQY
TRBV9	NA	TRBJ2-2	ASSASSGAVAGELF
TRBV5-1	NA	TRBJ1-1	ASSLTSKDRGRGTEAF
TRBV7-9	once	TRBJ2-3	ASSLGSGVATDTQY
TRBV19	NA	TRBJ1-1	ASSAPEVVNTEAF
TRBV30	few	TRBJ1-5	AWRVRAGQPQH
TRBV9	NA	TRBJ2-3	ASSDKTGGPSIADTQY
TRBV5-6	NA	TRBJ1-4	ASSSSAATNEKLF
TRBV6-6	NA	TRBJ2-7	ASSRGYEQY
TRBV15	NA	TRBJ1-2	ATSKGVNYGYT
TRBV28	NA	TRBJ2-3	ASSGRTAAPPQY
TRBV15	NA	TRBJ1-1	ATSRDFQTPAAF
TRBV11-2	NA	TRBJ2-5	ASSLDRETQY
TRBV7-8	NA	TRBJ2-1	ASSLTLAFDEQF
TRBV19	once	TRBJ1-1	ASKPGRGNTEAF
TRBV7-8	NA	TRBJ1-1	ASRSGGGSEAF
TRBV4-3	NA	TRBJ2-1	ASSPVVASGYGNEQF
TRBV11-2	NA	TRBJ2-5	ASSLDPTDLETQY
TRBV5-5	NA	TRBJ1-1	ASSRSSEAGVNTEAF
TRBV19	NA	TRBJ2-5	ASSRSRGGGQETQY
TRBV5-4	NA	TRBJ2-1	ASSPDVKDDEQF
TRBV4-3	NA	TRBJ2-3	AAAGSLTDTQY
TRBV5-1	NA	TRBJ2-7	ASSPRTAPEQY
TRBV2	NA	TRBJ2-1	ASSEPPPLNEQF
TRBV5-1	NA	TRBJ2-7	ASTYAGGSYEQY
TRBV7-9	NA	TRBJ1-5	ASSPSGGNQPQH
TRBV9	NA	TRBJ1-2	ASSPGPPGGYT
TRBV28	NA	TRBJ1-4	ASSGGQGGEKLF
TRBV19	NA	TRBJ1-5	ASSRQTGTSNQPQH
TRBV10-2	NA	TRBJ1-1	ASSPQGIEAF
TRBV6-5	NA	TRBJ2-1	ASSPIEGMGEF
TRBV4-3	few	TRBJ1-1	ASSQGRQGRKAF
TRBV5-4	NA	TRBJ1-1	ASSLPGQANTEAF
TRBV5-5	NA	TRBJ1-3	ASSWTVGNTIY
TRBV25-1	NA	TRBJ1-4	ASSEGGFSEKLF
TRBV10-3	once	TRBJ2-7	AISESPTLGYEQY